A selection of T cell receptor beta chains follows, all from one sample in a study of control samples from healthy donors and cancer patients. The data were produced by immunoSEQ multiplex PCR, yet TCRdb's version contains in-frame clones alone and is incomplete. The sample lists about 160,000 clones, 90% to 95% occurring once. The material sequenced was blood. These receptors all stem from a woman in her sixties or seventies in good health. CDR3s include the opening cysteine and the closing phenylalanine or tryptophan. D genes are given only for firm matches. For some rows the clone size is stated as once, few or many, or as a class when expanded; others skip it.

J,D,V,size,CDR3,DNA
TRBJ2-7,TRBD1,TRBV18,.,CASSPQRTGGYEQYF,TGTGCCAGCTCACCACAGAGGACAGGGGGCTACGAGCAGTACTTC
TRBJ1-1,TRBD1,TRBV3-1/TRBV3-2,.,CASSLSKNRGWTEAFF,TGTGCCAGCAGCCTCTCCAAGAACAGGGGGTGGACTGAAGCTTTCTTT
TRBJ1-2,.,TRBV7-2,.,CASSSDSANYGYTF,TGTGCCAGCAGCTCAGATTCAGCGAACTATGGCTACACCTTC
TRBJ1-1,TRBD1,TRBV19,.,CASRPTGKNTEAFF,TGTGCCAGTAGACCGACAGGGAAAAACACTGAAGCTTTCTTT
TRBJ1-1,.,TRBV9,.,CASSVITGDTEAFF,TGTGCCAGCAGCGTAATCACAGGCGACACTGAAGCTTTCTTT
TRBJ1-1,.,TRBV9,.,CASSVRGNGNTEAFF,TGTGCCAGCAGCGTACGTGGCAACGGGAACACTGAAGCTTTCTTT
TRBJ2-3,.,TRBV6-1,once,CASSDPGEDTQYF,TGTGCCAGCAGTGACCCAGGGGAGGATACGCAGTATTTT
TRBJ1-5,.,TRBV3-1/TRBV3-2,.,CASSQVPGPASEASNQPQHF,TGTGCCAGCAGCCAAGTGCCAGGGCCCGCGAGTGAGGCGTCCAATCAGCCCCAGCATTTT
TRBJ2-1,TRBD2,TRBV10-3,.,CAISDSLAVYNEQFF,TGTGCCATCAGTGATAGCCTAGCGGTCTACAATGAGCAGTTCTTC
TRBJ1-2,.,TRBV18,.,CASSPSGGSNYGYTF,TGTGCCAGCTCACCGTCCGGAGGATCTAACTATGGCTACACCTTC
TRBJ1-2,TRBD1,TRBV7-2,.,CASSLGTGVFYGYTF,TGTGCCAGCAGCCTGGGGACAGGGGTCTTCTATGGCTACACCTTC
TRBJ1-1,.,TRBV7-2,once,CASSVTVNTEAFF,TGTGCCAGCAGCGTTACGGTGAACACTGAAGCTTTCTTT
TRBJ1-1,.,TRBV19,.,CASRRTAGNTEAFF,TGTGCCAGTAGAAGGACAGCGGGGAACACTGAAGCTTTCTTT
TRBJ1-2,TRBD1,TRBV3-1/TRBV3-2,.,CASSRTGGNYGYTF,TGTGCCAGCAGCAGGACAGGGGGTAACTATGGCTACACCTTC
TRBJ2-1,.,TRBV5-1,.,CASSLATAYINEQFF,TGCGCCAGCAGCTTGGCCACTGCCTATATCAATGAGCAGTTCTTC
TRBJ2-5,.,TRBV18,.,CASSPFQGLETQYF,TGTGCCAGCTCACCATTTCAAGGGCTGGAGACCCAGTACTTC
TRBJ1-4,.,TRBV4-1,.,CASSQRVSLAIKLFF,TGCGCCAGCAGCCAAAGGGTATCCCTGGCCATTAAACTGTTTTTT
TRBJ1-3,.,TRBV7-9,.,CASSFQGKISGNTIYF,TGTGCCAGCAGCTTTCAGGGTAAAATCTCTGGAAACACCATATATTTT
TRBJ1-5,.,TRBV18,few,CASSPAGDDQPQHF,TGTGCCAGCTCACCAGCAGGGGACGATCAGCCCCAGCATTTT
TRBJ2-7,.,TRBV7-9,.,CASSLAGTRFYEQYF,TGTGCCAGCAGCTTAGCGGGGACAAGATTCTACGAGCAGTACTTC
TRBJ2-7,TRBD1,TRBV11-3,.,CASSLTGGQGYEQYF,TGTGCCAGCAGCCTAACCGGGGGACAGGGGTACGAGCAGTACTTC
TRBJ2-7,TRBD1,TRBV18,.,CASSPRDRGFYEQYF,TGTGCCAGCTCTCCCCGGGACAGGGGGTTCTACGAGCAGTACTTC
TRBJ1-2,.,TRBV2,.,CASSEEGRVLTF,TGTGCCAGCAGTGAAGAGGGCAGGGTTCTCACCTTC
TRBJ2-5,TRBD2,TRBV18,.,CASSLRGGQETQYF,TGTGCCAGCTCACTCCGGGGGGGCCAAGAGACCCAGTACTTC
TRBJ1-3,.,TRBV9,.,CASSVLGHSGNTIYF,TGTGCCAGCAGCGTACTGGGGCACTCTGGAAACACCATATATTTT
TRBJ1-4,TRBD1,TRBV6-5,.,CATRGWATNEKLFF,TGTGCCACCAGGGGGTGGGCAACTAATGAAAAACTGTTTTTT
TRBJ1-5,.,TRBV19,.,CASSPVWGARQPQHF,TGTGCCAGTAGCCCTGTTTGGGGGGCACGGCAGCCCCAGCATTTT
TRBJ2-2,.,TRBV6-2/TRBV6-3,.,CASSYGPEAGGLQELFF,TGTGCCAGCAGTTACGGCCCCGAGGCAGGCGGACTTCAGGAGCTGTTTTTT
TRBJ1-4,.,TRBV4-3,.,CASSQRGTGEKLFF,TGCGCCAGCAGCCAGAGAGGGACTGGGGAAAAACTGTTTTTT
TRBJ2-2,.,TRBV7-9,.,CASSTENTGELFF,TGTGCCAGCAGCACGGAGAACACCGGGGAGCTGTTTTTT
TRBJ1-2,TRBD1,TRBV7-2,.,CASSETGTGNYGYTF,TGTGCCAGCAGCGAAACCGGGACAGGGAACTATGGCTACACCTTC
TRBJ2-2,TRBD2,TRBV7-3,.,CASSSPGLATGELFF,TGTGCCAGCAGCTCTCCGGGACTAGCAACCGGGGAGCTGTTTTTT
TRBJ2-3,.,TRBV6-2/TRBV6-3,.,CASSWDLASTDTQYF,TGTGCCAGCAGCTGGGATTTAGCGAGCACAGATACGCAGTATTTT
TRBJ1-1,.,TRBV6-5,.,CASTQGSEAFF,TGTGCCAGCACCCAGGGGTCTGAAGCTTTCTTT
TRBJ1-6,.,TRBV18,.,CASSLNRDYNSPLHF,TGTGCCAGCTCATTGAACAGGGATTATAATTCACCCCTCCACTTT
TRBJ1-1,TRBD1,TRBV11-2,.,CASSPDRGTEAFF,TGTGCCAGCAGCCCGGACAGGGGAACTGAAGCTTTCTTT
TRBJ1-1,TRBD1,TRBV28,.,CASSSGQGDTEAFF,TGTGCCAGCAGTTCGGGACAGGGGGACACTGAAGCTTTCTTT
TRBJ1-2,.,TRBV3-1/TRBV3-2,.,CASSQDNREHYGYTF,TGTGCCAGCAGCCAAGACAACAGGGAACACTATGGCTACACCTTC
TRBJ1-1,TRBD1,TRBV10-1,.,CASSPTGQSYTEAFF,TGCGCCAGCAGCCCAACGGGACAGTCCTACACTGAAGCTTTCTTT
TRBJ2-1,TRBD2,TRBV7-9,.,CASSQGLAGDNEQFF,TGTGCCAGCAGCCAGGGGCTAGCGGGGGACAATGAGCAGTTCTTC
TRBJ2-3,TRBD2,TRBV2,.,CASSLAGGPTDTQYF,TGTGCCAGTTCTCTAGCGGGGGGTCCCACAGATACGCAGTATTTT